This T cell receptor beta chain was sequenced during a study of blood T cell repertoires in COVID-19. Study summary: Spain, Italy and the United States supplied samples that represented acute and convalescent COVID-19.

Generated by immunoSEQ multiplex PCR, the TCRdb table keeps only in-frame clones and is missing some. The data contain 260,000 or so clones, about four fifths of them singletons. This clone came up once. During active infection, Seattle patients enrolled and were then monitored through disease. V lost 6 bases and J 0 bases, leaving 6 bases between the germline ends. CDR1 and CDR2 (germline): LGHDT, YNNKEL (reference sequence). The CDR3 is 14 amino acids. Sequenced sample: peripheral blood. The chain couples TRBV3-1 (or the pseudogene TRBV3-2) to TRBJ2-6, with D hard to call. The sequence was obtained from an elderly woman with COVID-19, enrolled during active disease. The CDR3 sequence: CASSEYSGANVLTF. In DNA form, the CDR3 reads TGTGCCAGCAGTGAGTACTCTGGGGCCAACGTCCTGACTTTC.